What follows is one TCR beta chain and its context. Profiling relied on immunoSEQ multiplex PCR, and the TCRdb table lists in-frame clones only, not all of them. The sample contains 70,000 or so clones, roughly 90% of which appear only once. The data originate from a study of identifying expanded T cells in peripheral blood. The CDR3 is made up of 12 amino acids. Trimming removed 7 bases at V and 11 bases at J, with 19 bases between. The germline gives CDR1 SQVTM, CDR2 ANQGSEA. The rearrangement uses TRBV29-1 and TRBJ2-3, with unresolved D. This receptor was taken from a person aged 18 to 70 in good health. The sequenced sample consisted of blood. As DNA, the CDR3 is TGCAGCGACCGAACCCCAGAGTTGAAGCAGTATTTT. Protein product: CSDRTPELKQYF.